This T cell receptor (beta chain) originates from a study of shared clonotypes between healthy human individuals. CD45RO negativity and positive selection for CCR7 defined naive CD8 cells, a population that excluded terminally differentiated effector memory CD45RA+ cells. Germline CDR1 MDHEN, CDR2 SYDVKM. The CDR3 has 13 residues. Trimming stripped 8 bases from V and 7 bases from J, with 17 bases between. Study-wide points: The genetic and exposure-history diversity represented was limited by few donors. Sharing across four donors was highest in naive CD4 (approximately 5%) and lowest in memory CD8 (around 0.4%).

TCRdb's table, derived via immunoSEQ multiplex PCR, lists solely in-frame clones and lacks some. The sample includes 2 million or so clones, about 95% of them seen just once. This clone was detected only a few times. What it recognizes is unknown. Sequencing was carried out using naive CD8+ T cells sorted from blood. This rearrangement joins TRBV28 to TRBJ1-1; TRBD1 might be the D (5 bases). The sequence was collected from a man between 18 and 29 years old in good health. For the CDR3, the DNA is TGTGCCAGCCGAGACGGGACCAGCAGTGAAGCTTTCTTT. Protein sequence: CASRDGTSSEAFF.